The rows below give T cell receptor beta chains drawn from one sample of a study of T cell repertoires and HLA-DP antigens. Generated by immunoSEQ multiplex PCR, the TCRdb table keeps only in-frame clones and is missing some. The sample has fewer than 95,000 clones; 86% are singletons. For these TCRs, the target antigens are not known. Sequenced material: CD4+ T cells from PBMCs. These receptor sequences come from a man in his forties or fifties in good health and CMV-seronegative. The conserved cysteine and the conserved F or W are not part of the CDR3 here. Each record gives: J gene, V gene, CDR3 protein.

J gene: TRBJ2-3; V gene: TRBV30; CDR3 protein: AWSVPGGFDTQY
J gene: TRBJ1-2; V gene: TRBV5-1; CDR3 protein: ASSQGGENYGYT
J gene: TRBJ2-5; V gene: TRBV5-1; CDR3 protein: ASSRQDSQETQY
J gene: TRBJ1-2; V gene: TRBV19; CDR3 protein: ASSIPGRGHDGYT
J gene: TRBJ2-2; V gene: TRBV18; CDR3 protein: ASKQGTGELF
J gene: TRBJ2-6; V gene: TRBV19; CDR3 protein: ASSRAGVAGANVLT
J gene: TRBJ2-7; V gene: TRBV27; CDR3 protein: ASSPMGLAGPYEQY
J gene: TRBJ2-2; V gene: TRBV27; CDR3 protein: ASSTRQGLGELF
J gene: TRBJ2-3; V gene: TRBV6-5; CDR3 protein: ASSLDSTDTQY
J gene: TRBJ1-1; V gene: TRBV5-6; CDR3 protein: ASSLKGAEIWTEAF
J gene: TRBJ2-5; V gene: TRBV6-4; CDR3 protein: ASSPLAGGETQY
J gene: TRBJ2-5; V gene: TRBV5-4; CDR3 protein: ASSPGVNQETQY
J gene: TRBJ2-7; V gene: TRBV11-3; CDR3 protein: ASSLWQDGEQY
J gene: TRBJ1-2; V gene: TRBV14; CDR3 protein: ASSQEALLSYT
J gene: TRBJ1-6; V gene: TRBV7-2; CDR3 protein: ASSFRDRDSPLH
J gene: TRBJ2-2; V gene: TRBV6-6; CDR3 protein: ASSYLLAGVSGELF
J gene: TRBJ2-7; V gene: TRBV6-1; CDR3 protein: ASSAVRPSLSYEQY
J gene: TRBJ1-5; V gene: TRBV15; CDR3 protein: ATSRGGGSNQPQH
J gene: TRBJ1-4; V gene: TRBV6-1; CDR3 protein: ASKDSNEKLF
J gene: .; V gene: TRBV5-4; CDR3 protein: ASSFRNLPSTSYEQY
J gene: TRBJ1-1; V gene: TRBV9; CDR3 protein: ASSRDITANTEAF
J gene: TRBJ2-1; V gene: TRBV5-5; CDR3 protein: ASSLGGGAVNEQF
J gene: TRBJ2-7; V gene: TRBV5-1; CDR3 protein: ASSWGTDYYEQY
J gene: TRBJ1-1; V gene: TRBV27; CDR3 protein: ASRTYGTGGTEAF
J gene: TRBJ2-7; V gene: TRBV10-2; CDR3 protein: ATKLGREARYEQY
J gene: TRBJ2-3; V gene: TRBV10-2; CDR3 protein: ASKAFGTDTQY
J gene: TRBJ2-2; V gene: TRBV2; CDR3 protein: AGAPEQVNTGELF
J gene: TRBJ1-2; V gene: TRBV5-1; CDR3 protein: ASRPGTDFKGYT
J gene: TRBJ1-4; V gene: TRBV30; CDR3 protein: AWSPRQGSLF
J gene: TRBJ1-6; V gene: TRBV27; CDR3 protein: ASSLWGSPLH
J gene: TRBJ1-2; V gene: TRBV7-9; CDR3 protein: ASSPGDRGYT
J gene: TRBJ2-6; V gene: TRBV6-9; CDR3 protein: ASSANDLRQSRANVLT
J gene: TRBJ1-1; V gene: TRBV11-2; CDR3 protein: ASSRDRVVTEAF
J gene: TRBJ2-7; V gene: TRBV4-1; CDR3 protein: ASTETGGREQY
J gene: TRBJ2-7; V gene: TRBV7-9; CDR3 protein: ASSRTDYEQY